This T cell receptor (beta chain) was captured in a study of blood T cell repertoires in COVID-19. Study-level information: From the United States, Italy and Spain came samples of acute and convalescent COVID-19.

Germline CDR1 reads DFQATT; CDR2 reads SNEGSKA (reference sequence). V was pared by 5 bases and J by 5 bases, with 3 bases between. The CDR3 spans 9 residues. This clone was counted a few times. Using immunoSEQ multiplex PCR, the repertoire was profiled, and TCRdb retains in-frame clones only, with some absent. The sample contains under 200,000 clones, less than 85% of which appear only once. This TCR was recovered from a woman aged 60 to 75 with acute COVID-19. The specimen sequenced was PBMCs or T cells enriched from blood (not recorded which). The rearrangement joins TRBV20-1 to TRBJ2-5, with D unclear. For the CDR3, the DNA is TGCAGTGCTCCGGAGACCCAGTACTTC. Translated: CSAPETQYF.